Here is one T cell receptor (beta chain) with its context. What this receptor recognizes is not known. One base away there is no much larger clone; base qualities are not given. Repertoires were sampled repeatedly over the course of chemoradiotherapy so that clonal expansion in the tumor microenvironment could be followed. Preparation of the library involved the immunoSEQ multiplex PCR assay. Held by TCRdb, this immuneACCESS table contains in-frame sequences only and omits some clones. Under half of the omission traces to an unresolved V gene where checked; the cause of the rest is unknown. The sample table lists about 29,000 clones, over 80% of them with a count of one. Of the sample, around 20% falls within the top ten clones. The data were obtained in a study of chemoradiotherapy in HPV16-positive cancers (dated by TCRdb to the early 2020s). The study in broad terms: Functional T-cell assays on cells from two HPV16-positive patients defined candidate HPV-specific T-cell clones and common TCR motifs. The study asked whether T-cell immunity to the HPV oncoproteins E6 and E7 changes during chemoradiotherapy and whether this immunity affects survival. The candidate HPV-specific TCRs and motifs were then tracked in TCR repertoires from 86 patients with HPV-related cancers. Summary of the overall study and its limitations: The survival association was reported for HPV16-positive patients, and the functional definition of HPV-specific T cells was derived from only two HPV16-positive patients. Improved recurrence-free survival in HPV16-positive patients was associated with expansion of HPV-responsive T cells during chemoradiotherapy. Expansion of candidate HPV-specific clones and E7-related TCR motifs was observed in the tumor microenvironment during treatment, whereas no such expansion was observed for non-HPV-specific T cells.

The clonotype originates from a human donor with HPV-associated anogenital cancer. The source was blood, collected from a patient who underwent chemoradiotherapy.

The DNA is as follows: TGTGCCAGCAGTAAGCGGGGGACGGACTACAATGAGCAGTTCTTC. It translates as CASSKRGTDYNEQFF. This receptor chain uses TRBV6-5 and TRBJ2-1, with 8 bases in between that match TRBD2. The germline V gene sets CDR1 to MNHEY and CDR2 to SVGAGI. The CDR3, from cysteine to phenylalanine, totals 15 residues. Only the CDR3 part of the read is kept: 45 bases, read in frame from the first base. Trimming removed 5 bases from V and 3 bases from J; the gene matches leave 6 bases unexplained.